Here is one TCR beta chain with its context. No cognate antigen has been identified for it. Base qualities are missing; no much larger clone stands one base away. The source of the sample is a study of blood T cell repertoires in COVID-19 (TCRdb year 2020). For context, the study as a whole: Samples covering the acute and convalescent phases of COVID-19 were provided by collaborators in the United States, Italy and Spain. The samples were drawn from two sources: the first 160 participants of the ongoing ImmuneRACE study, and some 1,300 subjects contributed by 6 global collaborators. The repertoires were made available in a free public database intended to serve as a resource for research on the immune response to SARS-CoV-2. Nearly every sample came with metadata listing a de-identified subject ID, COVID-19 status, age in years and sex. Where available, HLA class I and class II types were obtained from metadata supplied by the sample provider rather than from assay-based typing. Deeply sampled blood TCRbeta repertoires from subjects exposed to, actively infected with, or recovered from COVID-19 were included in the dataset. The prospective study material was composed of cDNA or gDNA derived from T cells, B-cell-depleted T cells, or PBMCs.

Whole blood was collected in K2EDTA tubes by collaborating institutions according to the institutions' own protocols. Collaborator samples were shipped for TCRbeta analysis as frozen whole blood, isolated PBMCs, or DNA extracted from either sample type. V was cut back by 4 bases and J by 7 bases, leaving a gap of 16 bases between them. The CDR3 numbers 14 residues from cysteine through phenylalanine. The DNA shown is the 42-base CDR3, in frame from base 1. Based on the germline V gene, the CDR1 and CDR2 sequences are MNHEY and SVGAGI. Study-wide findings and limitations: How much clinical and demographic metadata was included differed by source and by participant, and the metadata was provided uncurated.

TCRbeta CDR3 regions were amplified from genomic DNA using the immunoSEQ Assay, a bias-controlled multiplex PCR. As for how the authors treated the data: Within the assay, amplification of reference gene primers was used to estimate how many nucleated cells each sample contained. Sequence reads were collapsed and filtered to measure the absolute abundance of every unique TCRbeta CDR3 rearrangement. Productive Simpson clonality was computed per sample as the square root of Simpson's diversity index over productive rearrangements. This immuneACCESS table, as held by TCRdb, lists in-frame sequences with V and J called but not all clones. Of the missing ones, under half trace to an unresolved V gene in checked studies; the others have no known cause. The D gene and trimming were derived from the DNA, and the V and J assignments and clone size from that table. The table for this sample lists around 100,000 clones; over 80% of them were counted only once. Clones ranked in the top ten supply approximately 15% of the sample.

The sequence derives from a man aged 50-59 years with acute or convalescent COVID-19. This sequence uses TRBV6-5 and TRBJ1-1; a tentative D call is TRBD1 (6 bases match). The specimen sequenced was peripheral blood. The CDR3 reads as follows: CASSSWTERSEAFF. The DNA sequence reads TGTGCCAGCAGTTCATGGACAGAGAGGAGTGAAGCTTTCTTT.